The 23 T cell receptor beta chains presented below share a single source sample, sequenced in a study of beta chain features in type 1 diabetes. The authors reverse transcribed all of the isolated RNA, so sequencing captured expressed TCRB transcripts. Assay: immunoSEQ multiplex PCR; the TCRdb copy retains only in-frame clones and omits some. The profile shows hundreds of thousands of clones, less than 20% of them singletons. The sequenced sample consisted of naive CD4+ T cells from blood. The source is a man aged 18-30 years in good health.

The CDR3 sequence is CASRRPRDRGTLHEQFF. CDR3 nucleotide sequence: TGTGCCAGCAGACGACCCCGGGACAGAGGGACGTTACATGAGCAGTTCTTC. The chain has TRBV28 and TRBJ2-1, with 7 bases matching TRBD1. V dropped 6 bases and J dropped 8; count of bases not matched to a gene: 19. The CDR3 consists of 17 residues. Germline CDR1 reads MDHEN; CDR2 reads SYDVKM.

The V call is TRBV29-1, the J call TRBJ1-2; D is undetermined. The CDR3 runs to 13 residues. Trimming removed 3 bases from V and 7 bases from J, with 15 bases in between. Germline V gene lookup returns CDR1 SQVTM and CDR2 ANQGSEA. The CDR3 loop is CSVERHSGGGYTF. In DNA form, the CDR3 reads TGCAGCGTTGAGAGACACTCAGGAGGTGGCTACACCTTC.

The J gene is TRBJ1-2, the V gene TRBV7-2; D not resolved. Trimming removed 2 bases from V and 7 bases from J, with 20 bases in between. The CDR3 consists of 16 residues. Per the germline V gene, CDR1 is SGHTA and CDR2 is FQGNSA. The CDR3, as DNA: TGTGCCAGCAGCTTATTCCGTTCCGGACCCACTGTTGGCTACACCTTC. Translating gives CASSLFRSGPTVGYTF.

This clone was counted a few times. The rearrangement joins TRBV7-6 to TRBJ1-1, with 9 positions matching TRBD1. Germline CDR1 reads SGHVS; CDR2 reads FNYEAQ. The CDR3 covers 15 residues. Unmatched junction bases numbered 11, after V lost 5 bases and J lost 7 bases. The CDR3 reads CASSTNRGRVGEAFF. The CDR3 bases are TGTGCCAGCAGCACTAACAGGGGGCGCGTCGGTGAAGCTTTCTTT.

The rearrangement uses TRBV14 and TRBJ2-6; maybe TRBD1 (6 bases). Deletions cut 4 bases from V and 1 base from J, with 17 bases between. Germline CDR1 SGHDN, CDR2 FVKESK. CDR3 length: 18 amino acids. The CDR3 DNA is TGTGCCAGCAGCCTCAATCAGGGGACATGGTCTGGGGCCAACGTCCTGACTTTC. This translates into CASSLNQGTWSGANVLTF. The complete variable domain, with remaining parts taken from reference TRBV14 and TRBJ2-6, reads EAGVTQFPSHSVIEKGQTVTLRCDPISGHDNLYWYRRVMGKEIKFLLHFVKESKQDESGMPNNRFLAERTGGTYSTLKVQPAELEDSGVYFCASSLNQGTWSGANVLTFGAGSRLTVL.

There are a few counts of this clone. The chain joins TRBV15 to TRBJ2-7; D possibly corresponds to TRBD2 (5 bases). Looked up from germline, CDR1 is LNHNV and CDR2 is YYDKDF (reference sequence). Trimming stripped 0 bases from V and 6 bases from J, with 12 bases between. CDR3 size: 14 residues. CDR3 DNA: TGTGCCACCAGCAGAGATCGGGGAGTGGGCGAGCAGTACTTC. This sequence encodes CATSRDRGVGEQYF.

The V gene is TRBV4-3, the J gene TRBJ2-7; maybe TRBD1 (6 bases). Germline assignment: CDR1 LGHNA and CDR2 YSLEER. The CDR3 is made up of 13 amino acids. V was pared by 3 bases and J by 2 bases, with 8 bases between. DNA for the CDR3: TGCGCCAGCAGCCACGGACAGACCTACGAGCAGTACTTC. Its protein product is CASSHGQTYEQYF.

The V gene is TRBV9, the J gene TRBJ1-5; possibly TRBD1 for D (6 bases). Germline loops: CDR1 SGDLS, CDR2 YYNGEE. V shed 0 bases and J shed 4 bases, with 8 bases lying between them. This CDR3 has 14 amino acids. Written as DNA, the CDR3 is TGTGCCAGCAGCGTAGGGGGGGCAAATCAGCCCCAGCATTTT. This translates into CASSVGGANQPQHF.

This clone appeared a few times. V is TRBV5-1 and J is TRBJ2-1, with 7 bases matching TRBD1. Losses at the gene ends were 2 bases for V and 10 bases for J; bases not matched to a gene: 12. The CDR3 consists of 15 residues. CDR1 and CDR2 from the germline V gene are SGHRS and YFSETQ. The CDR3 loop reads CASSLFRDSPQEQFF. CDR3 in DNA: TGCGCCAGCAGCTTATTCCGGGACAGCCCTCAAGAGCAGTTCTTC.

This clone has only a few counts. Other DNA variants within this sample encode the same CDR3. This chain connects TRBV5-4 to TRBJ2-7; 9 nucleotides align to TRBD1. Germline values: CDR1 SGHNT, CDR2 YYREEE (reference sequence). The trim removed 2 bases at V and 4 bases at J, leaving 4 bases unmatched. There are 14 residues in the CDR3. CDR3 amino acids: CASSLPGQGYEQYF. The CDR3, as DNA: TGTGCCAGCAGCTTACCGGGACAGGGATACGAGCAGTACTTC.

The chain joins TRBV7-3 to TRBJ2-6; D remains unclear. Germline-derived CDR1 and CDR2 are SGHTA and FQGTGA. The V and J ends lost 0 bases and 4 bases respectively, with 10 bases between them. The length of the CDR3 is 16 residues. The CDR3 is CASSLTPGLGANVLTF. CDR3 in DNA: TGTGCCAGCAGCTTAACCCCAGGTCTGGGGGCCAACGTCCTGACTTTC.

A few counts support this clone. This chain connects TRBV7-2 to TRBJ2-5; 14 bases map to TRBD2. CDR1 and CDR2 from the germline V gene are SGHTA and FQGNSA. The CDR3 covers 16 residues. Trimming at V came to 0 bases and at J to 6 bases, leaving 3 bases not matched to a gene. CDR3 residues: CASSLAGLAGVQTQYF. The DNA of the CDR3 is TGTGCCAGCAGCTTAGCGGGACTAGCGGGAGTACAGACCCAGTACTTC.

The chain employs TRBV9 and TRBJ2-2; possible D gene TRBD1, 5 bases. CDR3 length: 16 amino acids. V was clipped by 4 bases and J by 8 bases, with 21 bases between them. Looked up from germline, CDR1 is SGDLS and CDR2 is YYNGEE. CDR3 region: CASSHIPDNRPGELFF. The CDR3 DNA reads as TGTGCCAGCAGCCATATACCGGACAACCGACCGGGGGAGCTGTTTTTT.

This clone has more than one count but fewer than ten. The chain employs TRBV27 and TRBJ1-2; no firm D call. The CDR3 consists of 13 residues. V was shortened by 5 bases and J by 7 bases, with 14 bases between the two germline ends. Germline CDR1 and CDR2: MNHEY and SMNVEV (reference sequence). This chain's CDR3 is CASSPTATGGYTF. The CDR3 nucleotides are TGTGCCAGCAGTCCGACGGCAACCGGTGGCTACACCTTC.

The chain uses TRBV7-2 and TRBJ2-7; D is tentatively TRBD1 or TRBD2 (5 bases each). From germline, CDR1 is SGHTA and CDR2 FQGNSA. This CDR3 region has 13 residues. Between the trimmed V and J ends, which lost 5 bases and 6 bases, there was a span of 14 bases. CDR3 DNA: TGTGCCAGCAGCATCGTTGCAGGGACCGAGCAGTACTTC. It encodes CASSIVAGTEQYF. The full variable domain, in which reference TRBV7-2 and TRBJ2-7 provide the parts outside the CDR3, is GAGVSQSPSNKVTEKGKDVELRCDPISGHTALYWYRQSLGQGLEFLIYFQGNSAPDKSGLPSDRFSAERTGGSVSTLTIQRTQQEDSAVYLCASSIVAGTEQYFGPGTRLTVT.

This chain connects TRBV6-6 to TRBJ2-3; 8 bases fit TRBD1. The CDR3 is 15 residues long. Losses at the gene ends were 2 bases for V and 6 bases for J; bases not matched to a gene: 7. Per the germline V gene, CDR1 is MNHNY and CDR2 is SVGAGI (reference sequence). The chain's CDR3 is CASSYPDREADTQYF. Written as DNA, the CDR3 is TGTGCCAGCAGTTACCCGGACAGGGAGGCGGATACGCAGTATTTT.

This chain links TRBV28 with TRBJ2-3; 9 nucleotides line up with TRBD1. The J segment lost 4 bases and the V segment lost 4 bases, leaving 6 bases of the junction unmatched. In germline, CDR1 is MDHEN, CDR2 SYDVKM. This CDR3 is 15 amino acids long. CDR3 residues: CASSSQGAGADTQYF. In DNA form, the CDR3 reads TGTGCCAGCAGTTCACAGGGGGCTGGGGCAGATACGCAGTATTTT.

The chain combines TRBV6-1 with TRBJ1-2; D possibly corresponds to TRBD1 (6 bases). Trimming left V 2 bases short and J 8 bases short, with 12 bases between. This CDR3 has 13 residues. The germline gives CDR1 MNHNS, CDR2 SASEGT. The CDR3 DNA reads as TGTGCCAGCAGTGAACAGGGGTTCGAAGGCTACACCTTC. Its protein is CASSEQGFEGYTF.

The genes are TRBV4-3 and TRBJ2-1; 8 bases agree with TRBD1. V shed 0 bases and J 9 bases; nucleotides not matched to a gene: 10. This CDR3 is 16 amino acids long. Per germline, CDR1 LGHNA and CDR2 YSLEER. CDR3 DNA sequence: TGCGCCAGCAGCCAAGATTCCAGGGGGCGTTCGGCTGAGCAGTTCTTC. Translating it yields CASSQDSRGRSAEQFF.

This sequence joins TRBV9 and TRBJ2-6; 10 nucleotides match TRBD2. The CDR3 is 20 residues long. The trim removed 0 bases at V and 0 bases at J, leaving 9 bases unmatched. CDR1 and CDR2 (germline): SGDLS, YYNGEE. The CDR3 region is CASSVGASGGIGSGANVLTF. CDR3 nucleotides: TGTGCCAGCAGCGTAGGGGCTAGCGGGGGTATAGGCTCTGGGGCCAACGTCCTGACTTTC. The variable domain in full, completed from reference TRBV9 and TRBJ2-6, reads DSGVTQTPKHLITATGQRVTLRCSPRSGDLSVYWYQQSLDQGLQFLIQYYNGEERAKGNILERFSAQQFPDLHSELNLSSLELGDSALYFCASSVGASGGIGSGANVLTFGAGSRLTVL.

This clone has only a few counts. The chain uses TRBV7-2 and TRBJ2-6; D is ambiguous. CDR1 is SGHTA and CDR2 is FQGNSA in the germline V gene. Trimming removed 1 base at V and 0 bases at J, with 7 bases between. This CDR3 has 16 amino acids. CDR3 region: CASSLVMSSGANVLTF. The CDR3 nucleotides read TGTGCCAGCAGCTTAGTAATGTCCTCTGGGGCCAACGTCCTGACTTTC.

This chain joins TRBV20-1 and TRBJ2-4; tentatively, D is TRBD2 (7 bases). The germline V gene encodes CDR1 DFQATT and CDR2 SNEGSKA (reference sequence). The CDR3 extends over 11 amino acids. The ends were cut back, 6 bases at V and 7 bases at J, with 10 bases in the middle. The CDR3 spells CSARGGNIQYF. CDR3 in DNA: TGCAGTGCCAGGGGAGGGAACATTCAGTACTTC.

This rearrangement joins TRBV4-1 to TRBJ1-1; 7 bases are a match to TRBD1. There are 15 residues in the CDR3. Trimming took 2 bases from V and 1 from J; bases not matched to a gene: 4. Germline V gene sequence: CDR1 MGHRA, CDR2 YSYEKL. CDR3: CASSQPGQANTEAFF. The CDR3 DNA is TGCGCCAGCAGCCAACCCGGACAGGCGAACACTGAAGCTTTCTTT.